The clone carrying this T cell receptor beta chain was seen repeatedly, ten times or more. Its antigen remains unidentified. These data come from a study of response to subunit inactivated influenza vaccine. Germline V gives CDR1 SGHRS, CDR2 YFSETQ. CDR3 length: 15 residues. Trimming removed 4 bases from V and 0 bases from J, with 11 bases in between. Study-wide points: Researchers suggested that each seasonal influenza vaccination recruits few new T cells.

TCRdb re-called the RT-PCR reads through MiXCR, storing one row per CDR3 protein. The sample comprises 540,000 or so distinct CDR3 sequences, 10% to 15% of which are singletons, and around 12% rests with the top ten. The source was PBMCs from blood, collected roughly 48 days after vaccination. The TCR sequence derives from a man in his fifties who received an inactivated influenza vaccine. The chain uses TRBV5-1 and TRBJ1-5; weak D call: TRBD1 (6 bases). The DNA for the CDR3 is TGCGCCAGCAGCCTGACAGGAGATAGCAATCAGCCCCAGCATTTT. This encodes CASSLTGDSNQPQHF.